This entry features one TCR beta chain sequence. This clonotype was picked up many times. There is no known antigen for this receptor. Per-base quality was not reported, and no clone a single base away is much larger than it. The data were taken from a study of T cells in Graves' hyperthyroidism and ophthalmopathy (dated by TCRdb to the late 2010s). Looking at the study overall: Peripheral blood was sampled at the time of initial diagnosis, prior to any treatment. TCR V-J signatures able to tell the groups apart were searched for in a discovery cohort of some 97 patients, of whom 40 to 45 had Graves' ophthalmopathy and roughly 57 had stable Graves' hyperthyroidism. Prospective prediction of ophthalmopathy was tested in an independent validation cohort consisting of some 20 hyperthyroidism patients and more than 15 patients who later progressed to ophthalmopathy. The roughly 94 discovery patients were randomly split 7:3 into training and test sets. In six Graves' hyperthyroidism patients, the study also compared T-cell repertoires from thyroid tissue with T-cell repertoires from blood. Once sampling was done, hyperthyroidism patients were given methimazole at a starting dose of 30 mg daily, whereas ophthalmopathy patients were given high-dose intravenous methylprednisolone. TCR Vbeta CDR3 sequencing of 120 to 150 peripheral blood samples (43 ophthalmopathy, under 80 hyperthyroidism and approximately 17 progressor patients) is reported in the paper. The paper as a whole reports these results and caveats: During validation, the model predicted progression to ophthalmopathy a median of about 5.9 months ahead of onset, with almost 71% sensitivity and around 73% specificity. Most expanded thyroid clonotypes (frequency above 0.001) were also detected in blood, a finding suggesting that blood repertoires may reflect thyroid immune responses. Sample size was not statistically predetermined, and blinding of investigators to group allocation was not performed. In cross-validation, a model built on a 13 V-J signature told ophthalmopathy apart from stable hyperthyroidism with under 90% sensitivity and around 84% specificity, and in testing the same model reached 80%/75%.

Amplification of TCR beta CDR3 regions was carried out from RNA transcripts. For the first round of RT-PCR on the TCR CDR3, the HTBI primer set was used together with the Qiagen OneStep RT-PCR kit. A second multiplex PCR round built the libraries, followed by size selection and purification. Libraries were sequenced paired-end with 100 bp reads on an Illumina HiSeq2000. In the source study's methods: SOAPnuke was used to process the raw data, removing reads that contained adapters or uncalled bases, had a mean Phred below 15, or lacked an exact match to the constant primer or identifier. COPE v1.2.5 was used to merge the high-quality paired reads, and each unique nucleotide sequence was defined as a clonotype. MiTCR v1.1 was used to align the clonotypes against IMGT TRBV, TRBD and TRBJ reference segments. The analysis was restricted to V-J combinations with a frequency above 0.0001, which together covered 99% to 99.2% of the repertoires. A TCS score was defined as the ratio between F50 (clonal expansion) and ExV (chaos), using BLOSUM62-based TCRdist between CDR3 peptides within each V-J. Welch's t-statistics and random forest reduced 450 to 600 V-J features to about 12, which were used in a naive Bayes classifier (R e1071). The raw public reads went through TCRdb reprocessing: fastp at Q25, MiXCR clone calling, in-frame beta chains kept. Every distinct CDR3 protein forms one entry, paired with its most common genes and DNA. TCRdb assigned the V and J calls; the authors' analysis was not used. The sample includes a few hundred thousand distinct CDR3 sequences, with about 20% observed a single time. The biggest ten clones account for around 54% of the sample.

Ophthalmopathy patients had moderately to severely active disease, Clinical Activity Score of at least 3, NOSPECS grade of at least 4, and duration under 3 months. Patients with uncontrolled infections, other autoimmune diseases, pregnancy or lactation were excluded. Diagnoses relied on clinical symptoms, serum thyroxine and TRAb, thyroid ultrasound and orbital computed tomography. Ficoll-Paque density gradient centrifugation was used to isolate PBMCs from 9.5 to 10 ml of fresh peripheral blood. Total RNA was extracted using Trizol reagent, and RNA quality was assessed on an Agilent 2100 Bioanalyzer. The specimen sequenced was blood. The receptor comes from a woman aged 70-85 years with Graves' ophthalmopathy.

The CDR3 corresponds to CASSGRTVLNQPQHF. The nucleotides read TGTGCCAGCAGTGGGCGGACAGTTCTCAATCAGCCCCAGCATTTT. Recombination linked TRBV6-1 to TRBJ1-5, and perhaps TRBD1 as D gene, on 6 matching bases. Counted from cysteine to phenylalanine, this CDR3 has 15 amino acids. Only CDR3 DNA is held: 45 bases, read in frame from base 1. V is pared back by 4 bases and J by 3 bases, with 13 bases lying between the germline termini. CDR1 and CDR2 (MNHNS, SASEGT) derive from the germline V gene.